This note documents a single T cell receptor beta chain sequence. This clonotype has just a few counts. Its antigen remains unidentified. No clone much larger than this one lies a single base away; base qualities are absent. The germline V gene (reference sequence) provides CDR1 SEHNR and CDR2 FQNEAQ. From cysteine to phenylalanine, the CDR3 is 17 amino acids long. The CDR3 DNA has 51 bases and is translated from base 1. V is shortened by 0 bases, J by 7 bases, and the region joining them spans 18 bases. This specimen belongs to a study of T cell repertoires in cytomegalovirus infection (dated by TCRdb to about 2019). In the study overall: Donor HLA type was relevant to the analysis, because carriage of CMV infection together with the matching HLA type was indicated by public TCR beta signatures.

Instrument used: Illumina HiSeq 1500. TCRdb reprocessing: public reads trimmed at Q25 with fastp, clones called with MiXCR, in-frame beta chains kept. Under each unique CDR3 protein, matching rows form one entry showing the most common genes and DNA. The sample has roughly 600,000 distinct CDR3 sequences on record, approximately 24% of them singletons. Approximately 8% of the sample belongs to the ten largest clones. What the study reported, not specific to this receptor: Carriers of CMV infection plus the relevant HLA type were discriminated by the cumulative frequency of public TCR beta family members in the study cohort and in an independent approximately 400-donor cohort. The ex vivo response was dominated by HLA-C-restricted CMV-specific TCR beta clonotypes, which also provided the single most frequent clonotype in two of eight donors.

The V and J segments used are TRBV7-9 and TRBJ2-2; no D segment can be confidently identified. The TCR comes from a human donor in good health (CMV status not recorded). Some clones in this sample may be carry-over from other donors' samples. Source material: CD8+ T cells from PBMCs. The bases are TGTGCCAGCAGCTTAGCGGTAGGGATCGAGGAGATCGGGGAGCTGTTTTTT. Translated, this is CASSLAVGIEEIGELFF.